The rows below give T cell receptor beta chains drawn from one sample of a study of blood T cells in healthy people across ages. One entry per CDR3 protein, called by TCRdb with MiXCR from the 5' RACE reads. The sample includes about 780,000 distinct CDR3 sequences, 35% to 50% of them seen just once. The sequenced sample consisted of blood. These receptor sequences come from a man older than 75 in good health. The CDR3 runs from the conserved cysteine through the conserved F or W. D genes are given only for firm matches. Only some rows state a clone size, as once, few, many or a class for expanded clones.

j_gene | abundance | d_gene | v_gene | CDR3aa | CDR3nt
TRBJ2-7 | few | TRBD1 | TRBV7-2 | CASSLETGGGYEQYF | TGTGCCAGCAGCTTAGAAACAGGGGGCGGGTACGAGCAGTACTTC
TRBJ2-1 | few | TRBD2 | TRBV7-2 | CASSLSLAGGGNEQFF | TGTGCCAGCAGCTTAAGCCTAGCGGGAGGTGGGAATGAGCAGTTCTTC
TRBJ1-6 | - | TRBD1 | TRBV28 | CASSAVRGVSPLHF | TGTGCCAGCAGTGCCGTCAGGGGGGTTTCACCCCTCCACTTT
TRBJ2-1 | - | - | TRBV10-2 | CASSDAEQFF | TGCGCCAGCAGTGACGCTGAGCAGTTCTTC
TRBJ2-7 | - | - | TRBV7-8 | CASSAGRGYEQYF | TGTGCCAGCAGTGCCGGTCGGGGATACGAGCAGTACTTC
TRBJ2-7 | few | - | TRBV25-1 | CASTYVYEQYF | TGTGCCAGCACCTATGTCTACGAGCAGTACTTC
TRBJ1-3 | - | TRBD1 | TRBV4-2 | CASSRLTPGQVIAGNTIYF | TGTGCCAGCAGCCGGCTTACGCCGGGACAGGTGATCGCGGGAAACACCATATATTTT
TRBJ1-5 | once | - | TRBV21-1 | CASSKNQGNQPQHF | TGTGCCAGCAGCAAGAACCAGGGGAATCAGCCCCAGCATTTT
TRBJ2-3 | many | - | TRBV7-2 | CASSYGTPHDTQYF | TGTGCCAGCAGCTACGGGACTCCCCATGATACGCAGTATTTT
TRBJ2-1 | - | - | TRBV15 | CATSFGLVANNEQFF | TGTGCCACCTCTTTTGGACTTGTGGCTAACAATGAGCAGTTCTTC
TRBJ2-7 | many | - | TRBV2 | CASNGGLFAGEDYEQYF | TGTGCCAGCAATGGGGGGCTCTTCGCGGGAGAAGACTACGAGCAGTACTTC
TRBJ2-5 | - | - | TRBV7-8 | CASSPRPRGNERYF | TGTGCCAGCAGCCCTCGCCCCCGCGGGAATGAGCGGTACTTC
TRBJ2-3 | - | - | TRBV5-1 | CASTRRGRADTQYF | TGCGCCAGCACAAGGAGGGGGCGGGCAGATACGCAGTATTTT
TRBJ1-2 | - | TRBD1 | TRBV5-6 | CASSSSHRGTYGYTF | TGTGCCAGCAGCTCGAGTCACAGGGGGACCTATGGCTACACCTTC
TRBJ1-1 | - | - | TRBV5-4 | CASSLVRENTEAFF | TGTGCCAGCAGCTTAGTCAGAGAGAACACTGAAGCTTTCTTT
TRBJ2-2 | few | TRBD2 | TRBV5-1 | CASSFSGRANTGELFF | TGCGCCAGCAGCTTTAGCGGGAGGGCGAACACCGGGGAGCTGTTTTTT
TRBJ1-4 | few | TRBD1 | TRBV12-3/TRBV12-4 | CASSRRPGGENEKLFF | TGTGCCAGCAGCAGACGCCCAGGGGGTGAGAATGAAAAACTGTTTTTT
TRBJ1-2 | - | - | TRBV6-5 | CASTRKAVGRYGYTF | TGTGCCAGCACGCGCAAGGCCGTTGGGAGGTATGGCTACACCTTC
TRBJ2-7 | - | - | TRBV11-2 | CASSKLAAYEQYF | TGTGCCAGCAGCAAACTAGCCGCCTACGAGCAGTACTTC
TRBJ2-7 | - | TRBD2 | TRBV7-9 | CASSVAGGSEQYF | TGTGCCAGCAGCGTAGCGGGGGGGTCCGAGCAGTACTTC
TRBJ2-7 | - | TRBD1 | TRBV6-1 | CASKDRGMVYEQYF | TGTGCCAGCAAAGACAGGGGGATGGTATACGAGCAGTACTTC
TRBJ2-5 | - | - | TRBV15 | CATSRDPEETQYF | TGTGCCACCAGCAGAGACCCGGAAGAGACCCAGTACTTC
TRBJ1-1 | few | - | TRBV5-1 | CASSGTMNTEAFF | TGCGCCAGCAGCGGGACAATGAACACTGAAGCTTTCTTT
TRBJ2-1 | few | TRBD2 | TRBV5-1 | CASSISGSFGNEQFF | TGCGCCAGCAGCATAAGCGGGAGTTTCGGCAATGAGCAGTTCTTC
TRBJ2-5 | few | TRBD2 | TRBV6-6 | CASSYSSGTETQYF | TGTGCCAGCAGTTACTCCAGCGGGACGGAGACCCAGTACTTC
TRBJ2-2 | - | - | TRBV2 | CASSAGQKTGELFF | TGTGCCAGCAGCGCCGGACAAAAGACCGGGGAGCTGTTTTTT
TRBJ2-1 | few | - | TRBV12-3/TRBV12-4 | CASSQSGTPFDEQFF | TGTGCCAGCAGCCAGTCCGGGACCCCATTTGATGAGCAGTTCTTC
TRBJ2-1 | - | - | TRBV7-9 | CASSPSFTGDNEQFF | TGTGCCAGCAGCCCCAGTTTTACTGGAGACAATGAGCAGTTCTTC
TRBJ2-7 | few | - | TRBV7-2 | CASSLGPFSYEQYF | TGTGCCAGCAGCTTAGGTCCCTTTTCCTACGAGCAGTACTTC
TRBJ2-4 | - | TRBD2 | TRBV4-3 | CASSQDNAGGISVVKNIQYF | TGCGCCAGCAGCCAAGATAACGCGGGAGGAATTTCTGTAGTCAAAAACATTCAGTACTTC
TRBJ2-7 | - | - | TRBV27 | CASAERESSYEQYF | TGTGCCAGCGCAGAACGGGAGAGCTCCTACGAGCAGTACTTC